The 2 T cell receptor beta chains presented below share a single source sample, sequenced in a study of human T cells and chemical hapten exposure. Stated time point: patch test 2, 6 weeks after DPC sensitization. Treatment here: therapeutic diphenylcyclopropenone sensitization with weekly scalp DPC. TCRdb re-called the RACE reads with MiXCR, one entry per CDR3 protein. The sample contains more than 80,000 distinct CDR3 sequences, 8% to 13% of which appear only once. The specimen comprised whole blood, sampled in connection with sensitization to the hapten diphenylcyclopropenone (DPC). These receptors all stem from a woman aged 50 to 60 with alopecia areata. Some clones in this sample may be carry-over from other donors' samples.

This clonotype was detected ten times or more. V usage is TRBV29-1 and J usage is TRBJ1-4, with D maybe TRBD1 (6 bases). The CDR3 runs to 13 residues. Germline values: CDR1 SQVTM, CDR2 ANQGSEA. Trimming cost V 2 bases and J 6 bases, with 10 bases left between them. The CDR3 DNA reads as TGCAGCGTTGAAAACGGGGGCGATGAAAAACTGTTTTTT. This gives the protein CSVENGGDEKLFF.

This sequence joins TRBV11-2 and TRBJ1-6; 7 nucleotides line up with TRBD1. This CDR3 comprises 12 residues. Germline V lookup: CDR1 SGHAT, CDR2 FQNNGV. With 5 bases clipped from V and 10 bases from J, the junction kept 2 bases outside the gene matches. The CDR3 is CASSRQGSPLHF. The CDR3, as DNA: TGTGCCAGCAGCCGACAGGGATCACCCCTCCACTTT.